This passage covers 8 T cell receptor beta chains from one sample sequenced in a study of cytotoxic CD8 clonotypes in ibrutinib-treated CLL. Here immunoSEQ multiplex PCR was the method, and the copy in TCRdb shows in-frame clones only, minus some. The sample records some 130,000 clones, about 85% being singletons. The source was PBMCs, collected after 24 months of ibrutinib treatment. The origin of the receptors is a human donor with chronic lymphocytic leukemia.

This chain joins TRBV7-9 and TRBJ2-7, with a possible D match to TRBD2 (6 bases). The CDR3 loop spans 15 amino acids. The V gene's germline CDR1 is SEHNR and CDR2 FQNEAQ (reference sequence). Trimming left V 1 base short and J 0 bases short, with 10 bases between. CDR3 bases: TGTGCCAGCAGCTTAGTTGGCGGGGCCTCCTACGAGCAGTACTTC. Protein: CASSLVGGASYEQYF.

The V call is TRBV10-1, the J call TRBJ2-7, with D possibly being TRBD1 (5 bases). CDR3 length: 11 amino acids. Germline lookup yields CDR1 WNHNN and CDR2 SYGVQD (reference sequence). Here the CDR3 DNA reads TGCATGACCGGTAGGGGATACGAGCAGTACTTC. Encoded protein: CMTGRGYEQYF.

The chain joins TRBV5-4 to TRBJ2-5; the D is unclear. This CDR3 contains 13 residues. The V and J ends lost 0 bases and 4 bases respectively, with 7 bases between them. Per germline, CDR1 SGHNT and CDR2 YYREEE (reference sequence). CDR3 sequence reads: CASSLGPGETQYF. As DNA, the CDR3 is TGTGCCAGCAGCTTGGGTCCGGGAGAGACCCAGTACTTC.

The chain recombines TRBV9 with TRBJ2-6; D uncertain. V dropped 5 bases and J dropped 0 bases, with 9 bases sitting between them. The germline CDR1 and CDR2 sequences are SGDLS and YYNGEE. The length of the CDR3 is 15 residues. DNA for the CDR3: TGTGCCAGCAGGCCTGCGAACTCTGGGGCCAACGTCCTGACTTTC. It is translated as CASRPANSGANVLTF.

In DNA form, the CDR3 reads TGTGCCAGCAGCGGAGAGGTGGGGGTCTTTTCACCCCTCCACTTT. Protein sequence: CASSGEVGVFSPLHF. J is TRBJ1-6 and V is TRBV9; the D gene is possibly TRBD1 (5 bases). Germline CDR1 SGDLS, CDR2 YYNGEE. Trimming pared 3 bases from V and 9 bases from J, leaving 16 bases between. CDR3 length: 15 residues.

This clone was seen a handful of times. The chain carries TRBV30 and TRBJ2-7; a possible D gene is TRBD2 (6 bases). Germline V gives CDR1 GTSNPN, CDR2 SVGIG (reference sequence). The CDR3 runs to 11 residues. Here the CDR3 DNA reads TGTGCGGGTAGCGGTAACTACGAGCAGTACTTC. Translating gives CAGSGNYEQYF.

A remark on this clone: At the DNA level, this CDR3 is encoded by other sequences in the same sample as well. This chain joins TRBV30 and TRBJ1-6, with D possibly matching TRBD1 (6 bases). V was pared by 0 bases and J by 7 bases, with 10 bases between. The CDR3 has 14 amino acids. Germline V gene data show CDR1 as GTSNPN and CDR2 as SVGIG (reference sequence). CDR3 protein: CAWSVQGVNSPLHF. For the CDR3, the DNA is TGTGCCTGGAGTGTACAGGGCGTCAATTCACCCCTCCACTTT.

The chain carries TRBV18 and TRBJ1-6; possible D gene TRBD1, 5 bases. The V gene's germline CDR1 is KGHSH and CDR2 LQKENI. Trimming cost V 3 bases and J 7 bases, with 16 bases left between them. The CDR3 contains 16 residues. The CDR3, as DNA: TGTGCCAGCTCACCCGCGACGGGACGGGAGAATTCACCCCTCCACTTT. Translated, it gives CASSPATGRENSPLHF.